A selection of T cell receptor beta chains follows, all from one sample in a study of T cell responses to AZD1222 COVID-19 vaccine. The table came from immunoSEQ multiplex PCR; TCRdb's copy has only in-frame clones and leaves some out. The sample has about 160,000 clones, 75% to 90% seen once. The specimen was peripheral blood, collected on day 0 of AZD1222 vaccination. These receptors originate from an adult in good health. Each CDR3 is given with its conserved first and last residue. Fields, in order: CDR3 protein, V gene, D gene, J gene. The D gene is left open where the match is weak.

CASSSVTGIANYGYTF TRBV5-4 TRBD1 TRBJ1-2
CASREGQVATNEKLFF TRBV10-2 TRBD1 TRBJ1-4
CASSPGTSYNEQFF TRBV18 NA TRBJ2-1
CASSYTLSGANVLTF TRBV6-2/TRBV6-3 NA TRBJ2-6
CASSWGPSRTDTQYF TRBV14 NA TRBJ2-3
CASIRTGDYGYTF TRBV6-5 TRBD1 TRBJ1-2
CASSEVIRSPLHF TRBV6-1 NA TRBJ1-6
CASSSGTSWGGGETQYF TRBV5-6 TRBD2 TRBJ2-5
CASSGRDGGAYEQYF TRBV9 TRBD2 TRBJ2-7
CASSQDRLYNEQFF TRBV4-1 NA TRBJ2-1
CASSLGGRANTGELFF TRBV5-1 NA TRBJ2-2
CSVDSGVSTDTQYF TRBV29-1 TRBD2 TRBJ2-3
CASSFSLGLAYEQYF TRBV7-6 NA TRBJ2-7
CASSLGGGQGQPQHF TRBV18 NA TRBJ1-5
CASSAQAPEAFF TRBV2 NA TRBJ1-1